This T cell receptor beta chain was obtained from a study of CD8 T cells in ankylosing spondylitis (TCRdb year 2017). With regard to the full study: The study set out to find disease-linked TCR variants by profiling T cell receptor beta repertoires in ankylosing spondylitis patients and healthy donors. The full study cohort was made up of roughly 25 ankylosing spondylitis patients and roughly 100 healthy donors. Peripheral blood samples were taken, and synovial fluid was additionally collected from ankylosing spondylitis patients.

What the work shows at the level of the full study, not this receptor alone: Some TCR beta motif variants had previously been reported in synovial fluid and blood of reactive arthritis patients, which suggested common disease-initiation mechanisms. In peripheral blood, the disease-linked clones were found at relatively low frequencies and had a CD8+ phenotype. The disease-linked clones were reported to be significantly enriched in matched synovial fluid samples from ankylosing spondylitis patients. A TCR beta motif made up of several highly homologous amino acid variants appeared to be characteristic of blood from ankylosing spondylitis patients.

Spanning cysteine to phenylalanine, the CDR3 consists of 18 amino acids. Only CDR3 DNA is held: 54 bases, read in frame from base 1. At the junction V is shortened by 5 bases and J by 0 bases, with 23 bases in between. The CDR1 and CDR2 encoded by the germline V gene are SGHVT and SQSDAQ. Comments on this clonotype: The antigen this receptor binds is unknown. Base qualities are missing; no much larger clone stands one base away.

Sequenced on an Illumina HiSeq 2500. Quantitative 5'-RACE with molecular barcodes was the method used to prepare the TCR beta libraries. The authors processed their data as follows. A new computational method, built on a probabilistic model of VDJ rearrangement, was used to identify disease-linked TCR variants. In TCRdb, the public reads were trimmed at Q25 with fastp and aligned with MiXCR, with productive beta chains retained. Identical CDR3 protein sequences are pooled into one entry, listed with their most common genes and DNA. What appears here as the V and J calls and clone size reflects TCRdb's work, not the paper's. This sample gives fewer than 400,000 distinct CDR3 sequences in total; around 15% of them show up just once. Of the sample, 0.95% to 1.4% is held by the ten largest clones.

The chain employs TRBV7-4 and TRBJ2-7; perhaps TRBD2 is the D gene, with 5 bases matching. The sequence was obtained from a male donor with ankylosing spondylitis or in good health (not recorded which). Sequencing was done on a sample of blood, either unsorted or a sorted T cell fraction (not recorded which). The sequenced DNA is TGTGCCAGCAGCGAAGAGAGGGTCACGTTAAAAACCTCCTACGAGCAGTACTTC. It translates to CASSEERVTLKTSYEQYF.